Each of the 31 T cell receptor beta chains below was sequenced from the same sample in a study of blood T cell repertoires in COVID-19. Sequencing used immunoSEQ multiplex PCR; TCRdb keeps in-frame clones, though not all of them. Seen here are a few hundred thousand clones, approximately 92% observed once, and the top ten hold around 18%. The sequenced material came from PBMCs or T cells enriched from blood (not recorded which). The receptors stem from a woman between 25 and 40 years old who had recovered from COVID-19.

The genes are TRBV30 and TRBJ2-7, with TRBD1 matching over 7 bases. After removal of 4 bases from V and 1 base from J, the junction contained 7 bases not matched to a gene. Germline V gene data show CDR1 as GTSNPN and CDR2 as SVGIG (reference sequence). CDR3 length: 14 amino acids. The CDR3 coding sequence is TGTGCCTGGACCACGGGACAGAGTTCCTACGAGCAGTACTTC. Translating it yields CAWTTGQSSYEQYF. Complete variable domain (other parts from reference TRBV30 and TRBJ2-7): SQTIHQWPATLVQPVGSPLSLECTVEGTSNPNLYWYRQAAGRGLQLLFYSVGIGQISSEVPQNLSASRPQDRQFILSSKKLLLSDSGFYLCAWTTGQSSYEQYFGPGTRLTVT.

The CDR3: CSVEDRDRTYEQYF. DNA for the CDR3: TGCAGCGTTGAAGATCGCGACAGGACCTACGAGCAGTACTTC. This chain uses TRBV29-1 with TRBJ2-7; possible D gene TRBD1, 6 bases. Germline V lookup: CDR1 SQVTM, CDR2 ANQGSEA. V shed 0 bases and J shed 2 bases, with 11 bases lying between them. CDR3 length: 14 residues.

J is TRBJ2-3 and V is TRBV4-2; the match to TRBD2 covers 8 bases. The germline V gene encodes CDR1 LGHNA and CDR2 YNFKEQ. The CDR3 runs to 17 residues. The trim removed 0 bases at V and 1 base at J, leaving 6 bases unmatched. The CDR3 nucleotides are TGTGCCAGCAGCCAAGATCGGGGTAGCGGGGGCACAGATACGCAGTATTTT. This translates into CASSQDRGSGGTDTQYF.

This chain uses TRBV6-5 with TRBJ1-1, with D possibly TRBD1 on 5 matching bases. V lost 8 bases to trimming and J lost 0 bases, with 10 bases between them. CDR1 MNHEY and CDR2 SVGAGI come from the germline V gene. The CDR3 consists of 13 residues. DNA of the CDR3: TGTGCCAGCCGGGCAGGGCTGAACACTGAAGCTTTCTTT. Amino acids: CASRAGLNTEAFF.

The count of this clone is one. The chain joins TRBV7-9 to TRBJ1-1; 9 bases line up with TRBD1. V gave up 4 bases and J gave up 3 bases; unmatched junction bases: 12. The CDR3 is 17 residues long. Germline loops: CDR1 SEHNR, CDR2 FQNEAQ (reference sequence). CDR3 nucleotides: TGTGCCAGCAGCTCACGGGACTACAGGGGGCGGGACACTGAAGCTTTCTTT. This gives the protein CASSSRDYRGRDTEAFF.

The J gene is TRBJ1-4, the V gene TRBV2; 8 nucleotides line up with TRBD1. Germline assignment: CDR1 SNHLY and CDR2 FYNNEI. This CDR3 is 15 amino acids long. Losses at the gene ends were 6 bases for V and 7 bases for J; bases not matched to a gene: 10. The CDR3 DNA follows: TGTGCCAGCAGCGGGACAGGAACGCGATTTGAAAAACTGTTTTTT. Translated: CASSGTGTRFEKLFF.

The chain has TRBV3-1 (or the pseudogene TRBV3-2) and TRBJ1-3, with 7 bases aligning to TRBD1. After removal of 1 base from V and 4 bases from J, the junction contained 10 bases not matched to a gene. CDR3 length: 17 amino acids. Germline V gene sequence: CDR1 LGHDT, CDR2 YNNKEL (reference sequence). The chain's CDR3 is CASSQGLTGLGGNTIYF. As DNA, the CDR3 is TGTGCCAGCAGCCAAGGCCTGACAGGGCTTGGAGGAAACACCATATATTTT.

The DNA of the CDR3 is TGTGCCAGCACTCCGAGGTCAGGGGGCACCGAAAAACTGTTTTTT. Translated, it gives CASTPRSGGTEKLFF. The chain recombines TRBV2 with TRBJ1-4, with TRBD1 identical over 8 bases. The CDR3 spans 15 residues. Per the germline V gene, CDR1 is SNHLY and CDR2 is FYNNEI. Losses at the gene ends were 7 bases for V and 8 bases for J; bases not matched to a gene: 12.

The genes are TRBV6-5 and TRBJ2-1; a weak D match, TRBD2 (6 bases). Trimming pared 2 bases from V and 0 bases from J, leaving 8 bases between. This CDR3 has 15 residues. In germline, CDR1 is MNHEY, CDR2 SVGAGI. DNA of the CDR3: TGTGCCAGCAGTTACACGGGGGACTCCTACAATGAGCAGTTCTTC. This translates into CASSYTGDSYNEQFF.

Only a few counts were recorded for this clone. The rearrangement joins TRBV11-2 to TRBJ2-3; possibly TRBD2 for D (5 bases). V was cut by 8 bases and J by 2 bases, with 29 bases left in between. This CDR3 comprises 19 residues. CDR1 is SGHAT, CDR2 FQNNGV, per germline. CDR3 protein: CASDRGTYPAPPNTDTQYF. CDR3 DNA sequence: TGTGCCAGCGACCGGGGAACTTACCCAGCCCCACCCAACACAGATACGCAGTATTTT.

The chain is built from TRBV11-1 and TRBJ2-2; the match to TRBD1 covers 9 bases. V trimming: 4 bases; J trimming: 7 bases; junction bases outside the gene matches: 4. Germline loops: CDR1 SGHAT, CDR2 FQDESV (reference sequence). This CDR3 has 14 residues. The CDR3 here is CASSSDRGHGELFF. The CDR3 nucleotides are TGTGCCAGCAGCTCGGACAGGGGACACGGGGAGCTGTTTTTT. Complete variable domain (other parts from reference TRBV11-1 and TRBJ2-2): EAEVAQSPRYKITEKSQAVAFWCDPISGHATLYWYRQILGQGPELLVQFQDESVVDDSQLPKDRFSAERLKGVDSTLKIQPAELGDSAMYLCASSSDRGHGELFFGEGSRLTVL.

This chain uses TRBV14 with TRBJ1-1, with D unclear. Germline V gene lookup returns CDR1 SGHDN and CDR2 FVKESK. The V gene lost 0 bases and the J gene lost 5 bases, with 4 bases spanning the gap. The CDR3 has 12 amino acids. CDR3 bases: TGTGCCAGCAGCCAAGATCAGACTGAAGCTTTCTTT. It yields the protein CASSQDQTEAFF.

The CDR3 loop is CASSSTGGNTEAFF. The CDR3 coding sequence is TGTGCCAGCAGTTCGACAGGGGGGAACACTGAAGCTTTCTTT. The chain joins TRBV28 to TRBJ1-1; 9 bases line up with TRBD1. This CDR3 comprises 14 residues. Germline V gene lookup returns CDR1 MDHEN and CDR2 SYDVKM. V trimming: 4 bases; J trimming: 1 base; junction bases outside the gene matches: 1.

The rearrangement joins TRBV18 to TRBJ2-7; no clear D. The CDR3 has 13 amino acids. Germline V gene data show CDR1 as KGHSH and CDR2 as LQKENI. V lost 6 bases and J 1 base, leaving 10 bases between the germline ends. This CDR3 reads CASSLPESYEQYF. The CDR3 coding sequence is TGTGCCAGCTCTCTACCCGAGTCCTACGAGCAGTACTTC.

The chain joins TRBV2 to TRBJ1-2; the D gene is possibly TRBD1 (5 bases). V was cut by 6 bases and J by 2 bases, with 19 bases left in between. The CDR3 runs to 16 residues. The V gene's germline CDR1 is SNHLY and CDR2 FYNNEI. The CDR3 protein is CASRGLPSERNYGYTF. The CDR3 DNA follows: TGTGCCAGCAGGGGGCTACCGTCGGAACGGAACTATGGCTACACCTTC. Combining the CDR3 with reference TRBV2 and TRBJ1-2 gives the whole variable domain EPEVTQTPSHQVTQMGQEVILRCVPISNHLYFYWYRQILGQKVEFLVSFYNNEISEKSEIFDDQFSVERPDGSNFTLKIRSTKLEDSAMYFCASRGLPSERNYGYTFGSGTRLTVV.

The chain couples TRBV5-4 to TRBJ2-7; TRBD2 matches 8 bases. V lost 2 bases, J lost 1 base, and 5 bases stayed unmatched. This CDR3 is 15 amino acids long. Per germline, CDR1 SGHNT and CDR2 YYREEE (reference sequence). This chain's CDR3 is CASSLSAGGSYEQYF. Here the CDR3 DNA reads TGTGCCAGCAGCTTATCGGCGGGGGGATCCTACGAGCAGTACTTC.

V is TRBV28 and J is TRBJ1-3; D is perhaps TRBD1 (5 bases). Trimming left V 5 bases short and J 9 bases short, with 11 bases between. CDR1 MDHEN and CDR2 SYDVKM come from the germline V gene. There are 12 residues in the CDR3. The CDR3 DNA follows: TGTGCCAGCAGTGCTACAGGTCTCACCATATATTTT. Its protein is CASSATGLTIYF.

Only one count was recorded for this clone. The chain has TRBV9 and TRBJ2-1; possibly TRBD2 for D (5 bases). CDR1 and CDR2 from the germline V gene are SGDLS and YYNGEE. V was cut by 0 bases and J by 12 bases, with 16 bases left in between. The CDR3 sequence is 14 residues long. In nucleotides, the CDR3 is TGTGCCAGCAGCGTAGGGTTGCTAGCTGGCTTGCAGTTCTTC. As protein: CASSVGLLAGLQFF.

DNA for the CDR3: TGTGCCATTAGAAACGGCGGGGAAGAGACCCAGTACTTC. Amino acids: CAIRNGGEETQYF. The chain carries TRBV10-3 and TRBJ2-5, with a weak D call TRBD2 (6 bases). The CDR3 runs to 13 residues. CDR1 ENHRY and CDR2 SYGVKD come from the germline V gene. V shed 9 bases and J shed 3 bases, with 14 bases lying between them.

This clone was counted only a few times. The V call is TRBV6-5, the J call TRBJ1-2; D is undetermined. This CDR3 region has 14 residues. Trimming took off 7 bases at V and 3 bases at J, with 15 bases between the two ends. Germline CDR1 is MNHEY and CDR2 is SVGAGI. Written as DNA, the CDR3 is TGTGCCAGCACCTTAGGGAGGGTAGACTATGGCTACACCTTC. Residues: CASTLGRVDYGYTF.

The rearrangement joins TRBV9 to TRBJ1-1, with 8 positions matching TRBD1. V trimming: 3 bases; J trimming: 1 base; junction bases outside the gene matches: 8. Per germline, CDR1 SGDLS and CDR2 YYNGEE. The CDR3 is 16 residues long. The DNA for the CDR3 is TGTGCCAGCAGCGCAGGACCCGGGACAGGGAACACTGAAGCTTTCTTT. As protein: CASSAGPGTGNTEAFF.

Here the CDR3 reads CASSATHSHEQFF. Written as DNA, the CDR3 is TGTGCCAGCAGCGCTACACACAGTCATGAGCAGTTCTTC. The rearrangement joins TRBV11-3 to TRBJ2-1, with D uncertain. Trimming stripped 5 bases from V and 8 bases from J, with 13 bases between. The CDR3 spans 13 residues. CDR1 is SGHNT, CDR2 YENEEA, per germline.

This clone was observed once. This sequence joins TRBV15 and TRBJ2-7, with TRBD1 identical over 7 bases. Germline CDR1 is LNHNV and CDR2 is YYDKDF (reference sequence). V lost 0 bases to trimming and J lost 2 bases; unmatched junction nucleotides: 10. CDR3 length: 17 amino acids. The CDR3 sequence is CATSRDPWGQSPYEQYF. CDR3 bases: TGTGCCACCAGCAGAGACCCCTGGGGACAGTCACCCTACGAGCAGTACTTC.

This clone came up many times. This chain links TRBV7-9 with TRBJ2-7, with a weak D call TRBD1 (6 bases). Trimming removed 4 bases at V and 6 bases at J, with 10 bases between. Germline V gene lookup returns CDR1 SEHNR and CDR2 FQNEAQ (reference sequence). This CDR3 is built from 12 residues. Here the CDR3 DNA reads TGTGCCAGCAGCTACAGGGAATCCGAGCAGTACTTC. Translating gives CASSYRESEQYF. Full variable domain (rest looked up from reference TRBV7-9 and TRBJ2-7): DTGVSQNPRHKITKRGQNVTFRCDPISEHNRLYWYRQTLGQGPEFLTYFQNEAQLEKSRLLSDRFSAERPKGSFSTLEIQRTEQGDSAMYLCASSYRESEQYFGPGTRLTVT.

This chain connects TRBV21-1 to TRBJ2-4; the D segment call TRBD2 is taken from the table without a DNA check. TRBV21-1 constitutes a pseudogene. This CDR3 region has 17 residues. CDR3 coding DNA: TGTGCCAGCAGCAAAGCGAAGCCGAGATGGGCCAAAAACATTCAGTACTTC. Translated: CASSKAKPRWAKNIQYF.

The chain employs TRBV28 and TRBJ1-6; 7 bases align to TRBD1. CDR1 and CDR2 from the germline V gene are MDHEN and SYDVKM. The CDR3 extends over 14 amino acids. Losses at the gene ends were 6 bases for V and 10 bases for J; bases not matched to a gene: 9. CDR3 bases: TGTGCCAGCAGATTTCGACAGGGAACGTCACCCCTCCACTTT. It is translated as CASRFRQGTSPLHF.

The gene calls are TRBV3-1 (or the pseudogene TRBV3-2) and TRBJ1-4; 8 nucleotides match TRBD1. Unmatched junction bases numbered 10, after V lost 9 bases and J lost 7 bases. Germline V gene sequence: CDR1 LGHDT, CDR2 YNNKEL (reference sequence). The CDR3 contains 14 residues. The CDR3 reads CARGLDREAEKLFF. CDR3 nucleotide sequence: TGTGCCAGGGGCCTGGACAGGGAGGCTGAAAAACTGTTTTTT.

V and J are TRBV19 and TRBJ1-1; possibly TRBD1 for D (5 bases). The CDR3 totals 14 residues. Germline CDR1 is LNHDA and CDR2 is SQIVND (reference sequence). The ends were cut back, 7 bases at V and 4 bases at J, with 16 bases in the middle. The CDR3 sequence is CASTMVGGGTEAFF. Here the CDR3 DNA reads TGTGCCAGTACCATGGTGGGGGGGGGCACTGAAGCTTTCTTT.

The chain carries TRBV5-1 and TRBJ2-5; possible D gene TRBD2, 6 bases. V lost 4 bases, J lost 1 base, and 11 bases lay in between. This CDR3 contains 14 residues. The V gene's germline CDR1 is SGHRS and CDR2 YFSETQ. CDR3 DNA sequence: TGCGCCAGCAGCATTCGGGACTTCCAAGAGACCCAGTACTTC. Its translation: CASSIRDFQETQYF.

CDR3 nucleotide sequence: TGTGCCAGCAGTCCGGATCCGGGACAAGCTGGGGCCAACGTCCTGACTTTC. Amino acids: CASSPDPGQAGANVLTF. The V and J genes are TRBV25-1 and TRBJ2-6; D might be TRBD1 (6 bases). The CDR3 consists of 17 residues. The V end was cut by 5 bases, the J end by 2 bases, with 16 bases between. Germline V gene sequence: CDR1 MGHDK, CDR2 SYGVNS.

For the CDR3, the DNA is TGTGCCAGCAGACCGGGACAGGGATTGTTCGAGCAGTACTTC. Its translation: CASRPGQGLFEQYF. The V and J genes are TRBV7-9 and TRBJ2-7; the match to TRBD1 covers 9 bases. CDR1 and CDR2 (germline): SEHNR, FQNEAQ (reference sequence). CDR3 length: 14 residues. The trim removed 6 bases at V and 6 bases at J, leaving 9 bases unmatched. Based on the CDR3 plus reference TRBV7-9 and TRBJ2-7, the full variable domain is DTGVSQNPRHKITKRGQNVTFRCDPISEHNRLYWYRQTLGQGPEFLTYFQNEAQLEKSRLLSDRFSAERPKGSFSTLEIQRTEQGDSAMYLCASRPGQGLFEQYFGPGTRLTVT.